These 24 T cell receptor beta chains share one sample of origin, sequenced in a study of blood T cell repertoires in COVID-19. Profiling relied on immunoSEQ multiplex PCR, and the TCRdb table lists in-frame clones only, not all of them. Of over 100,000 clones detected, around nine tenths appear once; the ten largest clones hold 3.5% to 5.5%. Material: peripheral blood. The receptor source for this set is a man in his forties or fifties with acute or convalescent COVID-19.

J is TRBJ2-2 and V is TRBV9; D might be TRBD2 (6 bases). V shed 4 bases and J shed 4 bases, with 17 bases lying between them. Germline values: CDR1 SGDLS, CDR2 YYNGEE. The CDR3 extends over 16 amino acids. The CDR3 region is CASSIRDFGITGELFF. Here the CDR3 DNA reads TGTGCCAGCAGCATCCGGGACTTTGGAATCACCGGGGAGCTGTTTTTT.

V and J are TRBV6-1 and TRBJ1-2; 7 nucleotides agree with TRBD1. Trimming took 3 bases from V and 2 from J; bases not matched to a gene: 6. The CDR3 sequence is 15 residues long. The germline CDR1 and CDR2 sequences are MNHNS and SASEGT. CDR3 sequence reads: CASSDGDRSNYGYTF. DNA for the CDR3: TGTGCCAGCAGTGATGGGGACAGATCGAACTATGGCTACACCTTC.

V is TRBV18 and J is TRBJ1-1; 7 nucleotides line up with TRBD1. Germline V gene sequence: CDR1 KGHSH, CDR2 LQKENI. The CDR3 spans 14 residues. V shed 2 bases and J 4 bases; nucleotides not matched to a gene: 4. The CDR3 DNA sequence: TGTGCCAGCTCACCAGGGACAGAAAGCACTGAAGCTTTCTTT. As protein: CASSPGTESTEAFF.

The rearrangement joins TRBV7-9 to TRBJ2-3; the D is unclear. The CDR3 consists of 15 residues. Germline V gene data show CDR1 as SEHNR and CDR2 as FQNEAQ (reference sequence). V was pared by 7 bases and J by 1 base, with 15 bases between. Here the CDR3 DNA reads TGTGCCAGCACTTTCGCCGATCAGGGCACAGATACGCAGTATTTT. Translated: CASTFADQGTDTQYF. Based on the CDR3 plus reference TRBV7-9 and TRBJ2-3, the full variable domain is DTGVSQNPRHKITKRGQNVTFRCDPISEHNRLYWYRQTLGQGPEFLTYFQNEAQLEKSRLLSDRFSAERPKGSFSTLEIQRTEQGDSAMYLCASTFADQGTDTQYFGPGTRLTVL.

CDR3 sequence (DNA): TGTGCCAGTAGTATCTCCGGGAGCAGTGAAGCTTTCTTT. Protein: CASSISGSSEAFF. This sequence joins TRBV19 and TRBJ1-1; the D is unclear. CDR1 and CDR2 from the germline V gene are LNHDA and SQIVND (reference sequence). The ends were cut back, 3 bases at V and 7 bases at J, with 12 bases in the middle. The CDR3 sequence is 13 residues long. The full variable domain, rest sourced from reference TRBV19 and TRBJ1-1, is DGGITQSPKYLFRKEGQNVTLSCEQNLNHDAMYWYRQDPGQGLRLIYYSQIVNDFQKGDIAEGYSVSREKKESFPLTVTSAQKNPTAFYLCASSISGSSEAFFGQGTRLTVV.

V usage is TRBV11-2 and J usage is TRBJ2-5; D is unclear. The germline V gene encodes CDR1 SGHAT and CDR2 FQNNGV. The CDR3 length is 15 residues. V was clipped by 5 bases and J by 5 bases, with 18 bases between them. The CDR3, as DNA: TGTGCCAGCAGCGCTCTGGCGGTTAGTGCGGAGACCCAGTACTTC. Its protein is CASSALAVSAETQYF.

With regard to this clone: The sample has other DNA sequences that encode this CDR3 too. This chain joins TRBV3-1 (or the pseudogene TRBV3-2) and TRBJ1-5; D remains unclear. The CDR3 totals 12 residues. Germline CDR1 reads LGHDT; CDR2 reads YNNKEL (reference sequence). V was cut by 1 base and J by 6 bases, with 4 bases left in between. In DNA, the CDR3 is TGTGCCAGCAGCCAAGGCGGTCAGCCCCAGCATTTT. Its protein is CASSQGGQPQHF.

The chain employs TRBV6-6 and TRBJ2-4; 12 bases are shared with TRBD1. CDR1 is MNHNY, CDR2 SVGAGI, per germline (reference sequence). This CDR3 spans 15 amino acids. J lost 6 bases, V lost 7 bases, and 7 bases had no gene match. The CDR3 sequence is CASTSGQGAGNIQYF. For the CDR3, the DNA is TGTGCCAGCACCTCGGGACAGGGGGCGGGAAACATTCAGTACTTC.

Turning to this clone: This sample includes further DNA sequences coding for the same CDR3. The CDR3 bases are TGTGCCAGCAGCTTAGGGATCGGGCAGGGGGCTTACAATGAGCAGTTCTTC. Translating gives CASSLGIGQGAYNEQFF. The rearrangement joins TRBV7-9 to TRBJ2-1; 8 bases map to TRBD1. This CDR3 spans 17 amino acids. Germline CDR1 SEHNR, CDR2 FQNEAQ (reference sequence). Unmatched junction bases numbered 9, after V lost 1 base and J lost 4 bases.

The J gene is TRBJ2-5, the V gene TRBV2; 7 bases align to TRBD1. The J segment lost 5 bases and the V segment lost 6 bases, leaving 6 bases of the junction unmatched. The CDR3 spans 13 residues. Per the germline V gene, CDR1 is SNHLY and CDR2 is FYNNEI. CDR3 loop: CASRDRNGETQYF. DNA for the CDR3: TGTGCCAGCAGGGACAGGAACGGGGAGACCCAGTACTTC.

In its sample, this clone was seen a few times. The chain links TRBV11-1 to TRBJ2-7; the D gene is possibly TRBD2 (5 bases). Germline CDR1 SGHAT, CDR2 FQDESV (reference sequence). The CDR3 has 12 residues. V lost 5 bases and J lost 6, with 11 bases in between. DNA of the CDR3: TGTGCCAGCAGCCCCTTCACTAGCGAGCAGTACTTC. Translated, it gives CASSPFTSEQYF.

The chain employs TRBV4-3 and TRBJ1-1, with D perhaps matching TRBD1 (5 bases). V was shortened by 4 bases and J by 3 bases, with 9 bases between the two germline ends. Germline CDR1 LGHNA, CDR2 YSLEER. The CDR3 runs 13 residues. The CDR3 loop is CASSPGGYTEAFF. In nucleotides, the CDR3 is TGCGCCAGCAGCCCCGGGGGGTACACTGAAGCTTTCTTT.

This chain links TRBV5-1 with TRBJ2-5, with D possibly being TRBD2 (6 bases). The germline CDR1 and CDR2 sequences are SGHRS and YFSETQ. V lost 2 bases and J lost 2, with 10 bases in between. The length of the CDR3 is 14 residues. CDR3 coding DNA: TGCGCCAGCAGCTTCGGGGGTGGGCAAGAGACCCAGTACTTC. This codes for CASSFGGGQETQYF.

J is TRBJ2-1 and V is TRBV27; no firm D call. CDR3 length: 15 residues. Germline V gene sequence: CDR1 MNHEY, CDR2 SMNVEV (reference sequence). Trimming left V 6 bases short and J 4 bases short, with 16 bases between. The CDR3 spells CASSPISGRYNEQFF. CDR3 coding DNA: TGTGCCAGCAGCCCAATTTCTGGCCGATACAATGAGCAGTTCTTC.

This clone was picked up one time. The chain employs TRBV4-2 and TRBJ2-1; TRBD1 matches 9 bases. J gave up 3 bases and V 1 base, and 10 bases lay outside the gene matches. In germline, CDR1 is LGHNA, CDR2 YNFKEQ. The length of the CDR3 is 18 residues. The CDR3 loop reads CASSQVAGTGSYYNEQFF. DNA of the CDR3: TGTGCCAGCAGCCAAGTAGCCGGGACAGGGAGTTACTACAATGAGCAGTTCTTC.

The CDR3 bases are TGTGCCAGCAGCCCACAGGGGACTGGTGGAAACACCATATATTTT. Its translation is CASSPQGTGGNTIYF. The J gene is TRBJ1-3, the V gene TRBV11-2; 7 nucleotides line up with TRBD1. CDR1 SGHAT and CDR2 FQNNGV come from the germline V gene. V trimming: 5 bases; J trimming: 3 bases; junction bases outside the gene matches: 7. The CDR3 consists of 15 residues. Together with reference TRBV11-2 and TRBJ1-3, the CDR3 gives the full variable domain: EAGVAQSPRYKIIEKRQSVAFWCNPISGHATLYWYQQILGQGPKLLIQFQNNGVVDDSQLPKDRFSAERLKGVDSTLKIQPAKLEDSAVYLCASSPQGTGGNTIYFGEGSWLTVV.

The V and J genes are TRBV7-6 and TRBJ1-2, with 8 positions matching TRBD1. Germline assignment: CDR1 SGHVS and CDR2 FNYEAQ. The CDR3 is 14 residues long. With 2 bases clipped from V and 7 bases from J, the junction kept 6 bases outside the gene matches. The CDR3 nucleotides are TGTGCCAGCAGCTTAACAGGACAGGGCGGTGGCTACACCTTC. Protein: CASSLTGQGGGYTF.

CDR3 bases: TGTGCCATCAGTGAGTCGACAGGGGGCAATCAGCCCCAGCATTTT. Translating it yields CAISESTGGNQPQHF. The chain carries TRBV10-3 and TRBJ1-5; TRBD1 aligns across 8 bases. Germline CDR1 and CDR2: ENHRY and SYGVKD. V lost 0 bases and J lost 2; bases outside the gene matches: 0. The length of the CDR3 is 15 residues.

V usage is TRBV7-2 and J usage is TRBJ1-5; maybe TRBD1 (5 bases). Germline CDR1 is SGHTA and CDR2 is FQGNSA. This CDR3 comprises 14 residues. Trimming removed 2 bases at V and 1 base at J, with 6 bases between. CDR3 sequence: CASSLRTSNQPQHF. The DNA for the CDR3 is TGTGCCAGCAGCTTACGGACAAGCAATCAGCCCCAGCATTTT.

The chain uses TRBV5-6 and TRBJ2-1, with D possibly TRBD2 on 5 matching bases. The CDR3 has 14 residues. CDR1 is SGHDT and CDR2 is YYEEEE in the germline V gene. Trimming pared 4 bases from V and 7 bases from J, leaving 15 bases between. CDR3 loop: CASSPGPTGNEQFF. In nucleotides, the CDR3 is TGTGCCAGCAGCCCCGGTCCGACGGGAAATGAGCAGTTCTTC.

This clone was recorded a few times. V gene TRBV29-1 combines with J gene TRBJ1-4, with D maybe TRBD1 (6 bases). Trimming removed 1 base at V and 6 bases at J, with 12 bases between. The length of the CDR3 is 14 residues. Per the germline V gene, CDR1 is SQVTM and CDR2 is ANQGSEA. CDR3 sequence reads: CSVEGSGDDEKLFF. The DNA for the CDR3 is TGCAGCGTTGAAGGTTCAGGGGATGATGAAAAACTGTTTTTT.

The chain recombines TRBV5-4 with TRBJ1-2; 9 bases agree with TRBD1. Trimming took 3 bases from V and 3 from J; bases not matched to a gene: 15. This CDR3 is 18 amino acids long. Germline V CDR1 and CDR2: SGHNT, YYREEE (reference sequence). In nucleotides, the CDR3 is TGTGCCAGCAGCTATTTACCGGGACAGGGAGGTGTTGACTATGGCTACACCTTC. This codes for CASSYLPGQGGVDYGYTF.

V and J are TRBV19 and TRBJ1-5; 8 bases fit TRBD1. The V and J ends lost 9 bases and 1 base, in that order; junction bases with no gene match: 8. The CDR3 contains 15 residues. CDR1 LNHDA and CDR2 SQIVND come from the germline V gene (reference sequence). This chain's CDR3 is CASAGQGPSNQPQHF. The CDR3 DNA reads as TGTGCCAGCGCCGGACAGGGTCCGAGCAATCAGCCCCAGCATTTT.

In its sample, this clone was seen a few times. The chain joins TRBV5-1 to TRBJ2-3; the D gene is possibly TRBD2 (6 bases). The CDR3 length is 15 residues. CDR1 is SGHRS and CDR2 is YFSETQ in the germline V gene. V lost 0 bases to trimming and J lost 4 bases, with 12 bases between them. CDR3 DNA sequence: TGCGCCAGCAGCTTGGTGGCCAGGGAGGCAGATACGCAGTATTTT. It encodes CASSLVAREADTQYF.